Listed here are 13 T cell receptor beta chains from one sample, sequenced in a study of Graves' ophthalmopathy and Graves' hyperthyroidism. The study amplified TCR beta CDR3 regions using RNA transcripts. Amplification began with first-round RT-PCR using HTBI primers, then second-round multiplex PCR was performed. From the multiplex PCR reads, TCRdb called clonotypes with MiXCR, one entry per CDR3 protein. Of more than 300,000 distinct CDR3 sequences listed, approximately 15% were seen once; the top ten hold roughly 7%. The sequencing sample was made of peripheral blood. The receptor source for this set is a woman between 18 and 30 years old with stable Graves' hyperthyroidism.

In its sample, this clonotype was seen many times. The CDR3 spells CASSDSTGNNQPQHF. In DNA form, the CDR3 reads TGTGCCAGCAGTGATAGCACAGGGAACAATCAGCCCCAGCATTTT. This chain connects TRBV6-1 to TRBJ1-5; a possible D gene is TRBD1 (6 bases). Trimming removed 3 bases from V and 3 bases from J, with 12 bases in between. Germline CDR1 and CDR2: MNHNS and SASEGT. The CDR3 is 15 residues long.

The chain combines TRBV6-1 with TRBJ1-5, with 9 positions matching TRBD1. Germline V lookup: CDR1 MNHNS, CDR2 SASEGT. This CDR3 contains 16 residues. Trimming at V came to 5 bases and at J to 6 bases, leaving 11 bases not matched to a gene. The CDR3 sequence is CASSPRKGQGTQPQHF. CDR3 nucleotide sequence: TGTGCCAGCAGTCCAAGGAAAGGACAGGGGACTCAGCCCCAGCATTTT.

In this sample, this clonotype turned up many times. The chain carries TRBV12-3 or TRBV12-4 and TRBJ1-2, with D uncertain. The CDR3 runs to 11 residues. Trimming removed 8 bases at V and 2 bases at J, with 6 bases between. The DNA for the CDR3 is TGTGCCAGCGGGAAGAACTATGGCTACACCTTC. Protein: CASGKNYGYTF.

This clonotype has ten or more counts. The gene calls are TRBV24-1 and TRBJ2-5, with D unresolved. V was shortened by 3 bases and J by 1 base, with 14 bases between the two germline ends. Germline V gene data show CDR1 as KGHDR and CDR2 as SFDVKD. This CDR3 comprises 16 residues. CDR3 nucleotides: TGTGCCACCAGTGATGGTCTGACCGACGGCCAAGAGACCCAGTACTTC. This translates into CATSDGLTDGQETQYF.

This clonotype was counted at least ten times. The chain joins TRBV6-1 to TRBJ1-5; D possibly corresponds to TRBD1 (5 bases). Per the germline V gene, CDR1 is MNHNS and CDR2 is SASEGT. V was shortened by 2 bases and J by 1 base, with 15 bases between the two germline ends. CDR3 size: 17 residues. This chain's CDR3 is CASSEFPGLKSNQPQHF. The CDR3 DNA follows: TGTGCCAGCAGTGAATTCCCGGGACTGAAGAGCAATCAGCCCCAGCATTTT.

This clonotype has a count of ten or more. The rearrangement joins TRBV3-1 to TRBJ2-7; TRBD2 matches at 10 bases. Germline values: CDR1 LGHDT, CDR2 YNNKEL (reference sequence). Trimming took 5 bases from V and 5 from J; bases not matched to a gene: 9. The length of the CDR3 is 15 residues. The DNA for the CDR3 is TGTGCCAGCAGCTCAGCGGGGGGGCTTGAAAACGAGCAGTACTTC. Translating it yields CASSSAGGLENEQYF.

This clonotype has a count of ten or more. The chain joins TRBV11-2 to TRBJ1-1, with a weak D call TRBD1 (5 bases). The germline V and J ends were trimmed by 6 bases and 2 bases, with 19 bases remaining between them. The CDR3 has 16 amino acids. Per the germline V gene, CDR1 is SGHAT and CDR2 is FQNNGV. Here the CDR3 DNA reads TGTGCCAGCAGGTTGTTGGCCGGGACCGGAAACACTGAAGCTTTCTTT. Residues: CASRLLAGTGNTEAFF.

This clonotype was seen many times. The V call is TRBV20-1, the J call TRBJ2-7, with D perhaps TRBD1 (6 bases). Germline lookup yields CDR1 DFQATT and CDR2 SNEGSKA (reference sequence). The CDR3 is 13 residues long. The germline V and J ends were trimmed by 3 bases and 1 base, with 10 bases remaining between them. Here the CDR3 DNA reads TGCAGTGCTAGGAAGGACAGATCCTACGAGCAGTACTTC. Its translation: CSARKDRSYEQYF.

This clonotype turned up a few times. The chain couples TRBV5-1 to TRBJ1-1; no definite D call. Deletions cut 3 bases from V and 4 bases from J, with 13 bases between. Germline V gene data show CDR1 as SGHRS and CDR2 as YFSETQ. This CDR3 has 14 amino acids. CDR3 residues: CASSSTLTGTEAFF. CDR3 nucleotide sequence: TGCGCCAGCAGCTCAACTCTTACGGGCACTGAAGCTTTCTTT.

This clonotype was observed at least ten times. In nucleotides, the CDR3 is TGTGCCAGCAGCTTTCGGACAGGTGAAGCTTTCTTT. This gives the protein CASSFRTGEAFF. The gene calls are TRBV7-9 and TRBJ1-1; 7 nucleotides match TRBD1. V shed 3 bases, J shed 7 bases, and the junction held 2 bases outside the gene matches. Germline values: CDR1 SEHNR, CDR2 FQNEAQ (reference sequence). This CDR3 comprises 12 residues. Full variable domain (outside the CDR3, taken from reference TRBV7-9 and TRBJ1-1): DTGVSQNPRHKITKRGQNVTFRCDPISEHNRLYWYRQTLGQGPEFLTYFQNEAQLEKSRLLSDRFSAERPKGSFSTLEIQRTEQGDSAMYLCASSFRTGEAFFGQGTRLTVV.

In this sample, this clonotype turned up many times. This chain joins TRBV12-3 or TRBV12-4 and TRBJ1-2; D is possibly TRBD1 (5 bases). V gave up 6 bases and J gave up 3 bases, with 11 bases separating them. The CDR3 has 13 residues. CDR3 residues: CASSRDSHYGYTF. Here the CDR3 DNA reads TGTGCCAGCAGCCGAGACAGTCACTATGGCTACACCTTC.

This chain connects TRBV18 to TRBJ1-1, with a tentative D call TRBD1 (5 bases). Trimming stripped 5 bases from V and 1 base from J, with 8 bases between. The length of the CDR3 is 13 residues. Looked up from germline, CDR1 is KGHSH and CDR2 is LQKENI. The CDR3 protein is CASSAGTNTEAFF. In DNA, the CDR3 is TGTGCCAGCTCAGCAGGGACGAACACTGAAGCTTTCTTT.

Worth noting for this clonotype: No conserved phenylalanine or tryptophan ends this CDR3, so it is likely a read error. The chain combines TRBV5-1 with TRBJ2-7; TRBD1 matches at 10 bases. CDR1 is SGHRS, CDR2 YFSETQ, per germline. The length of the CDR3 is 16 residues. Trimming cost V 4 bases and J 5 bases; bases outside gene matches: 12. The CDR3 sequence is CASSRPGTGVRDEQYY. CDR3 sequence (DNA): TGCGCCAGCAGCCGCCCCGGGACAGGGGTAAGGGACGAGCAGTACTAC.